Presented here are 21 T cell receptor beta chains from one specimen sequenced in a study of OX40 agonist ivuxolimab in advanced cancers. The data were produced by immunoSEQ multiplex PCR, yet TCRdb's version contains in-frame clones alone and is incomplete. Of under 55,000 clones in the sample, roughly 90% were seen once. The specimen was CD4+ or CD8+ T cells sorted from blood, collected in a trial of the OX40 agonist ivuxolimab. All receptors derive from an adult with an advanced solid tumor such as melanoma, head and neck, liver or kidney cancer.

The chain is built from TRBV10-1 and TRBJ2-3, with 9 bases lining up with TRBD2. After removal of 6 bases from V and 3 bases from J, the junction contained 13 bases not matched to a gene. The CDR3 has 17 amino acids. In germline, CDR1 is WNHNN, CDR2 SYGVQD (reference sequence). The CDR3 region is CASSRVNSGGGTDTQYF. The DNA of the CDR3 is TGCGCCAGCAGCCGAGTCAATAGCGGGGGTGGTACAGATACGCAGTATTTT.

This clone was counted a few times. The chain is built from TRBV5-1 and TRBJ2-2; D is possibly TRBD1 (6 bases). The germline V gene encodes CDR1 SGHRS and CDR2 YFSETQ. Trimming removed 0 bases at V and 4 bases at J, with 7 bases between. The CDR3 consists of 14 residues. CDR3 sequence reads: CASSLDRVTGELFF. The CDR3 nucleotides are TGCGCCAGCAGCTTGGACAGGGTCACCGGGGAGCTGTTTTTT.

V gene TRBV6-1 combines with J gene TRBJ1-5; D is perhaps TRBD1 (6 bases). V lost 7 bases to trimming and J lost 2 bases, with 9 bases between them. The CDR3 has 13 residues. The germline V gene encodes CDR1 MNHNS and CDR2 SASEGT. In DNA form, the CDR3 reads TGTGCCAGCAAGAGGGGGGGCAATCAGCCCCAGCATTTT. Protein sequence: CASKRGGNQPQHF.

J is TRBJ2-2 and V is TRBV19; the D is unclear. CDR3 length: 14 residues. Germline V gene sequence: CDR1 LNHDA, CDR2 SQIVND (reference sequence). Trimming shortened V by 2 bases and J by 3 bases, and 7 bases separated the two germline ends. CDR3 region: CASSINSYTGELFF. In DNA, the CDR3 is TGTGCCAGTAGTATAAACAGCTACACCGGGGAGCTGTTTTTT.

The J gene is TRBJ2-6, the V gene TRBV6-5; the D is unclear. The germline V gene has CDR1 MNHEY and CDR2 SVGAGI. V lost 10 bases to trimming and J lost 1 base, with 11 bases between them. The CDR3 totals 14 residues. Here the CDR3 DNA reads TGTGCCACCTCCGCGTCTTCTGGGGCCAACGTCCTGACTTTC. Protein: CATSASSGANVLTF.

The V call is TRBV28, the J call TRBJ2-3, with 9 bases aligning to TRBD1. The germline gives CDR1 MDHEN, CDR2 SYDVKM. With 7 bases clipped from V and 6 bases from J, the junction kept 11 bases outside the gene matches. This CDR3 spans 15 amino acids. The chain's CDR3 is CASIIRGQGPDTQYF. The CDR3 region has the DNA TGTGCCAGCATTATAAGGGGACAGGGACCGGATACGCAGTATTTT.

The chain joins TRBV7-9 to TRBJ2-5, with a tentative D call TRBD2 (5 bases). There are 15 residues in the CDR3. The germline gives CDR1 SEHNR, CDR2 FQNEAQ (reference sequence). The V and J ends lost 3 bases and 5 bases respectively, with 16 bases between them. The CDR3 protein is CASSFAGLTGETQYF. The DNA of the CDR3 is TGTGCCAGCAGCTTTGCGGGTTTGACGGGGGAGACCCAGTACTTC.

This chain joins TRBV29-1 and TRBJ2-3; D is ambiguous. V was trimmed by 1 base and J by 2 bases, leaving 7 bases between them. Germline CDR1 SQVTM, CDR2 ANQGSEA. This CDR3 has 13 amino acids. CDR3 DNA: TGCAGCGTTGAAGGGCTAAACACAGATACGCAGTATTTT. This translates into CSVEGLNTDTQYF.

The V and J genes are TRBV7-2 and TRBJ2-3; D is undetermined. The length of the CDR3 is 12 residues. Germline V CDR1 and CDR2: SGHTA, FQGNSA. Trimming stripped 5 bases from V and 2 bases from J, with 5 bases between. The CDR3 is CASSQYTDTQYF. In DNA form, the CDR3 reads TGTGCCAGCAGCCAATACACAGATACGCAGTATTTT.

The rearrangement joins TRBV6-1 to TRBJ2-4; 9 positions agree with TRBD2. Germline values: CDR1 MNHNS, CDR2 SASEGT. With V trimmed by 2 bases and J by 4 bases, 9 bases remained unmatched. The CDR3 is 17 amino acids. CDR3 nucleotides: TGTGCCAGCAGTGAACTAGCGGGGCTAATAAATAAAAACATTCAGTACTTC. Translating gives CASSELAGLINKNIQYF.

The chain couples TRBV21-1 to TRBJ1-2; the DNA was not used to check the table's D call, TRBD1. TRBV21-1 is shown as a pseudogene. This CDR3 region has 17 residues. DNA for the CDR3: TGTGCCAGCAGCCAAGGGCGTACACCGGGACAGGGTGGCGGCTACACCTTC. Protein product: CASSQGRTPGQGGGYTF.

The chain uses TRBV1 and TRBJ1-1. TRBV1 is a known pseudogene. This CDR3 has 19 residues. The CDR3, as DNA: TGCACCAGCAGCCCAAGGCGTCGCAGGCCACGCGGGGTGAACACTGAAGCTTTCTTT. It is translated as CTSSPRRRRPRGVNTEAFF.

The chain carries TRBV5-1 and TRBJ2-3, with TRBD2 as a possible D gene (5 bases). This CDR3 contains 16 residues. Germline V lookup: CDR1 SGHRS, CDR2 YFSETQ. V shed 7 bases and J shed 7 bases, with 25 bases lying between them. This CDR3 is CASSMSSQSGMHTQYF. CDR3 nucleotides: TGCGCCAGCTCCATGTCGAGCCAGTCCGGGATGCATACGCAGTATTTT.

This chain connects TRBV18 to TRBJ1-2, with unresolved D. The CDR3 contains 16 residues. Per germline, CDR1 KGHSH and CDR2 LQKENI. Deletions cut 6 bases from V and 5 bases from J, with 22 bases between. CDR3 sequence: CASSLSRGGRSYGYTF. For the CDR3, the DNA is TGTGCCAGCTCCCTGTCACGCGGAGGAAGGTCGTATGGCTACACCTTC.

This clone was recorded once. This chain uses TRBV18 with TRBJ1-1, with D perhaps TRBD1 (5 bases). Trimming left V 3 bases short and J 1 base short, with 12 bases between. The CDR3 is 15 residues long. Germline V lookup: CDR1 KGHSH, CDR2 LQKENI. The CDR3 DNA is TGTGCCAGCTCACCTCGAAACACAGGGAACACTGAAGCTTTCTTT. This gives the protein CASSPRNTGNTEAFF.

The rearrangement uses TRBV5-1 and TRBJ2-7; D unclear. The CDR3 loop spans 14 amino acids. V gave up 3 bases and J gave up 2 bases, with 12 bases separating them. CDR1 is SGHRS, CDR2 YFSETQ, per germline. The CDR3 loop is CASSSLTTPYEQYF. As DNA, the CDR3 is TGCGCCAGCAGCTCCTTGACCACACCCTACGAGCAGTACTTC.

This clone was counted once. V gene TRBV29-1 combines with J gene TRBJ1-1; tentative D call: TRBD1 (6 bases). Germline CDR1 reads SQVTM; CDR2 reads ANQGSEA. Deletions cut 8 bases from V and 0 bases from J, with 19 bases between. The CDR3 spans 15 residues. Here the CDR3 DNA reads TGCAGCCACTCCGGGGGCACGGGAATGAACACTGAAGCTTTCTTT. Amino acid sequence: CSHSGGTGMNTEAFF.

J is TRBJ2-5 and V is TRBV6-1; D is unclear. Looked up from germline, CDR1 is MNHNS and CDR2 is SASEGT. V lost 6 bases, J lost 4 bases, and 9 bases lay in between. The CDR3 sequence is 12 residues long. As DNA, the CDR3 is TGTGCCAGCAGCGTAGCTCCAGAGACCCAGTACTTC. It is translated as CASSVAPETQYF.

The rearrangement joins TRBV5-1 to TRBJ1-5; 7 bases agree with TRBD1. Losses at the gene ends were 4 bases for V and 0 bases for J; bases not matched to a gene: 4. The CDR3 loop spans 15 amino acids. Germline V gene sequence: CDR1 SGHRS, CDR2 YFSETQ. Here the CDR3 DNA reads TGCGCCAGCAGCCCGGGACAGAATAGCAATCAGCCCCAGCATTTT. This encodes CASSPGQNSNQPQHF.

The rearrangement joins TRBV6-1 to TRBJ2-7, with 7 bases aligning to TRBD2. Trimming cost V 7 bases and J 2 bases; bases outside gene matches: 2. The length of the CDR3 is 12 residues. Germline V gives CDR1 MNHNS, CDR2 SASEGT. The chain's CDR3 is CASTSGTYEQYF. CDR3 bases: TGTGCCAGCACTAGCGGTACCTACGAGCAGTACTTC.

J is TRBJ2-2 and V is TRBV5-8; the D call may be TRBD1 or TRBD2 (5 bases each). Germline V gives CDR1 SGHTS, CDR2 YDEGEE. V dropped 4 bases and J dropped 6 bases, with 13 bases sitting between them. CDR3 length: 14 residues. CDR3 in amino acids: CASSGRGPPGELFF. The CDR3 bases are TGTGCCAGCAGCGGCCGGGGCCCGCCCGGGGAGCTGTTTTTT.